These T cell receptor beta chains were read from a single sample in a study of shared clonotypes between healthy human individuals. Repertoires were generated with immunoSEQ multiplex PCR, while TCRdb's copy carries only in-frame clones and drops some. Of about 1.1 million clones in the sample, 78% were seen once. Sequences were obtained from memory CD4+ T cells from PBMCs. These receptor sequences come from a man younger than 35 in good health. Some clones in this sample may be carry-over from other donors' samples. CDR3s include the opening cysteine and the closing phenylalanine or tryptophan. Fields, in order: clone size, V gene, D gene, J gene, CDR3 length, CDR3 protein, CDR3 DNA. D genes are given only for firm matches. Clone size, where shown, is once, few, many, or a class for clones that have expanded.

-	TRBV7-9	TRBD2	TRBJ2-7	15	CASSKLAGGLDEQYF	TGTGCCAGCAGTAAACTAGCGGGAGGGCTAGACGAGCAGTACTTC
-	TRBV6-1	-	TRBJ1-2	13	CASSDNRAGGYTF	TGTGCCAGCAGTGACAACAGGGCAGGTGGCTACACCTTC
-	TRBV27	-	TRBJ2-2	16	CASSFQTPSGTGELFF	TGTGCCAGCAGTTTCCAAACGCCTAGTGGAACCGGGGAGCTGTTTTTT
-	TRBV5-4	-	TRBJ2-1	18	CASSSGRVARVSDNEQFF	TGTGCCAGCAGCTCCGGGCGTGTTGCCAGAGTTTCCGACAATGAGCAGTTCTTC
-	TRBV28	TRBD2	TRBJ2-7	12	CATRVAGVEQYF	TGTGCCACCCGGGTGGCGGGGGTCGAGCAGTACTTC
-	TRBV5-1	-	TRBJ2-5	12	CASSGTGETQYF	TGCGCCAGCAGCGGGACGGGAGAGACCCAGTACTTC
-	TRBV5-1	-	TRBJ1-5	14	CASSLDTGSQPQHF	TGCGCCAGCAGCTTGGACACAGGCTCCCAGCCCCAGCATTTT
-	TRBV6-1	-	TRBJ1-3	14	CASASTPSGNTIYF	TGTGCCAGCGCTAGTACCCCCTCTGGAAACACCATATATTTT
-	TRBV6-5	TRBD2	TRBJ2-3	15	CAAGRGGRNPDTQYF	TGTGCCGCCGGGAGGGGCGGGAGAAATCCAGATACGCAGTATTTT
-	TRBV4-2	-	TRBJ2-3	16	CASSQDPGRTVDTQYF	TGTGCCAGCAGCCAAGATCCGGGAAGGACGGTAGATACGCAGTATTTT
-	TRBV7-8	-	TRBJ1-3	14	CASSPRGSGNTIYF	TGTGCCAGCAGCCCCAGAGGTTCTGGAAACACCATATATTTT
-	TRBV10-3	-	TRBJ2-3	17	CAISESRGSGSPDTQYF	TGTGCCATCAGTGAGTCGAGGGGTAGCGGCTCCCCAGATACGCAGTATTTT
-	TRBV27	TRBD1	TRBJ2-3	16	CASSRLRDRDTDTQYF	TGTGCCAGCAGTAGACTCCGGGACAGAGACACAGATACGCAGTATTTT
-	TRBV28	TRBD1	TRBJ1-2	15	CASIKSDRGLKGYTF	TGTGCCAGCATCAAATCGGACAGGGGGCTAAAAGGCTACACCTTC
-	TRBV6-5	-	TRBJ1-1	13	CASHRGGIGEAFF	TGTGCCAGCCACCGGGGGGGAATAGGGGAAGCTTTCTTT
-	TRBV6-5	-	TRBJ1-2	11	CASRFMGRYTF	TGTGCCAGCAGATTTATGGGGCGCTACACCTTC
-	TRBV27	TRBD1	TRBJ1-5	13	CACAGTGGQPQHF	TGTGCCTGCGCCGGGACAGGGGGTCAGCCCCAGCATTTT
-	TRBV19	-	TRBJ2-6	15	CASSIWDSGANVLTF	TGTGCCAGTAGTATATGGGACTCTGGGGCCAACGTCCTGACTTTC
-	TRBV2	-	TRBJ1-1	11	CASKRGGEAFF	TGTGCCAGCAAGAGGGGGGGTGAAGCTTTCTTT
-	TRBV7-9	TRBD1	TRBJ1-4	16	CASTPTGTWSNEKLFF	TGTGCCAGCACGCCGACAGGGACTTGGTCTAATGAAAAACTGTTTTTT
many	TRBV6-1	-	TRBJ2-2	14	CASSPMGNYGELFF	TGTGCCAGCAGCCCCATGGGTAACTACGGGGAGCTGTTTTTT
-	TRBV4-1	-	TRBJ2-7	13	CASSAMTAYEQYF	TGCGCCAGCAGCGCAATGACAGCCTACGAGCAGTACTTC
-	TRBV30	-	TRBJ2-7	13	CAWSVQGPYEQYF	TGTGCCTGGAGTGTCCAGGGGCCCTACGAGCAGTACTTC
-	TRBV7-6	-	TRBJ1-1	13	CASSSSGDTEAFF	TGTGCCAGCAGCTCATCAGGAGACACTGAAGCTTTCTTT
-	TRBV5-4	TRBD1	TRBJ2-6	16	CASSEGQSSGANVLTF	TGTGCCAGCAGCGAGGGACAGAGCTCTGGGGCCAACGTCCTGACTTTC
-	TRBV28	TRBD1	TRBJ1-5	15	CASKTGGASNQPQHF	TGTGCCAGCAAGACAGGGGGCGCGAGCAATCAGCCCCAGCATTTT
-	TRBV28	-	TRBJ1-1	15	CASSLWFRFNTEAFF	TGTGCCAGCAGTTTATGGTTCAGGTTTAACACTGAAGCTTTCTTT
-	TRBV9	-	TRBJ2-7	14	CASSAREQSYEQYF	TGTGCCAGCAGCGCCCGGGAACAAAGTTACGAGCAGTACTTC
once	TRBV7-3	-	TRBJ2-7	14	CASSLTGDPYEQYF	TGTGCCAGCAGCTTAACGGGGGACCCCTACGAGCAGTACTTC
-	TRBV5-1	TRBD1	TRBJ2-7	15	CASSLFPAGGYEQYF	TGCGCCAGCAGCTTGTTCCCGGCAGGGGGCTACGAGCAGTACTTC
-	TRBV11-3	-	TRBJ2-5	13	CASSLGARETQYF	TGTGCCAGCAGCTTAGGGGCAAGAGAGACCCAGTACTTC
-	TRBV11-2	-	TRBJ2-2	16	CASSLVYWGGTGELFF	TGTGCCAGCAGCTTAGTGTATTGGGGCGGCACCGGGGAGCTGTTTTTT
-	TRBV7-9	-	TRBJ2-1	14	CASSWTHPYNEQFF	TGTGCCAGCAGCTGGACGCATCCTTACAATGAGCAGTTCTTC
-	TRBV10-3	-	TRBJ2-5	13	CAISEGTEETQYF	TGTGCCATCAGTGAAGGAACAGAAGAGACCCAGTACTTC
-	TRBV5-1	TRBD1	TRBJ1-1	14	CASREQGMNTEAFF	TGCGCCAGCAGGGAACAGGGGATGAACACTGAAGCTTTCTTT
-	TRBV11-2	-	TRBJ1-1	14	CASSFRGGGTEAFF	TGTGCCAGCAGCTTTAGGGGAGGAGGCACTGAAGCTTTCTTT
-	TRBV10-3	-	TRBJ1-2	13	CAISDGRAYGYTF	TGTGCCATCAGTGACGGGAGGGCCTATGGCTACACCTTC
-	TRBV7-6	-	TRBJ2-2	13	CASSPGGTGELFF	TGTGCCAGCAGCCCTGGGGGGACCGGGGAGCTGTTTTTT
-	TRBV2	-	TRBJ1-5	15	CASSSLTYSNQPQHF	TGTGCCAGCAGCTCCTTGACCTATAGCAATCAGCCCCAGCATTTT
-	TRBV7-3	TRBD2	TRBJ2-5	16	CASSLMGSGGQETQYF	TGTGCCAGCAGCTTAATGGGTTCGGGGGGCCAAGAGACCCAGTACTTC
-	TRBV28	TRBD2	TRBJ2-2	15	CASRPPAGGTGELFF	TGTGCCAGCAGGCCCCCCGCGGGAGGGACCGGGGAGCTGTTTTTT
-	TRBV4-2	TRBD2	TRBJ2-3	17	CASSQKTSGGSTDTQYF	TGTGCCAGCAGCCAAAAGACTAGCGGGGGGAGCACAGATACGCAGTATTTT
-	TRBV5-1	-	TRBJ2-1	15	CASSGFLALGDEQFF	TGCGCCAGCAGTGGTTTCCTAGCGCTGGGGGATGAGCAGTTCTTC
-	TRBV6-1	TRBD1	TRBJ2-2	14	CASSAGTVTGELFF	TGTGCCAGCAGCGCCGGGACAGTCACCGGGGAGCTGTTTTTT
few	TRBV4-3	-	TRBJ2-3	15	CASSQGRDPTDTQYF	TGCGCCAGCAGCCAAGGGCGGGACCCCACAGATACGCAGTATTTT
-	TRBV5-1	-	TRBJ1-3	17	CASSPSPTANSGNTIYF	TGCGCCAGCAGCCCCTCCCCGACAGCGAACTCTGGAAACACCATATATTTT
-	TRBV28	TRBD2	TRBJ2-1	16	CASRGHDGTSGRETFF	TGTGCCAGCAGGGGCCATGACGGGACTAGCGGGAGAGAGACGTTCTTC
-	TRBV6-5	TRBD1	TRBJ2-2	16	CASSWTGGAITGELFF	TGTGCCAGCAGTTGGACAGGGGGCGCCATCACCGGGGAGCTGTTTTTT